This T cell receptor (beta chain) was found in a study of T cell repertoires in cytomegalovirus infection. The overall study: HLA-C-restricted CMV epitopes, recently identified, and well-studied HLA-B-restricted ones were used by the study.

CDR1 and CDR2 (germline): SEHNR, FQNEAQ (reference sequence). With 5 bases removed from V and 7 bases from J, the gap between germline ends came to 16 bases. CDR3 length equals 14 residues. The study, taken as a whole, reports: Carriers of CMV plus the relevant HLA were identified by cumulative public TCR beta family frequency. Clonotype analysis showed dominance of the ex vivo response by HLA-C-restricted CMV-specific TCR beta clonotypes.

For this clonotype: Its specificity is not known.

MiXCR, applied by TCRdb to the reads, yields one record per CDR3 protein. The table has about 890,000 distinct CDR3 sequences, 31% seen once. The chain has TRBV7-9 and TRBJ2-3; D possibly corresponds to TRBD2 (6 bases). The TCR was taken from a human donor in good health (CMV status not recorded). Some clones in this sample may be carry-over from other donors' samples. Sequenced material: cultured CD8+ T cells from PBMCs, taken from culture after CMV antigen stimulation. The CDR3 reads CASSPRRDRNTQYF. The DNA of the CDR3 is TGTGCCAGCAGCCCGCGGAGGGATAGGAATACGCAGTATTTT.